These 20 T cell receptor beta chains were all obtained from the same sample, sequenced in a study of human T cells and chemical hapten exposure. TCRdb called the RACE reads again in MiXCR, with one record for every CDR3 protein. The data hold more than 300,000 distinct CDR3 sequences, with about 5% observed a single time. The sample's time point: pre-sensitization, week 0. Documented treatment: therapeutic diphenylcyclopropenone sensitization with weekly scalp DPC. The material was whole blood, obtained in connection with sensitization to the hapten diphenylcyclopropenone (DPC). Every receptor here comes from a woman younger than 30 with alopecia areata. Some clones in this sample may be carry-over from other donors' samples.

This clonotype was seen a handful of times. CDR3: CASRNPRDSQETQYF. CDR3 sequence (DNA): TGTGCCAGCAGAAATCCCCGGGACAGTCAAGAGACCCAGTACTTC. The chain couples TRBV2 to TRBJ2-5; 7 bases match TRBD1. Germline CDR1 SNHLY, CDR2 FYNNEI. The CDR3 is 15 residues long. V trimming: 6 bases; J trimming: 2 bases; junction bases outside the gene matches: 9.

The table lists this clonotype with many counts. The CDR3 sequence is CAISESGYEQYF. The CDR3 DNA follows: TGTGCCATCAGTGAGTCGGGGTACGAGCAGTACTTC. The rearrangement uses TRBV10-3 and TRBJ2-7; D call uncertain. Trimming cost V 0 bases and J 4 bases, with 4 bases left between them. The CDR3 length is 12 residues. Per the germline V gene, CDR1 is ENHRY and CDR2 is SYGVKD.

The chain couples TRBV21-1 to TRBJ2-1; the D call of TRBD2 is as the table states it, not checked on the DNA. TRBV21-1 represents a pseudogene. The CDR3 totals 17 residues. This chain's CDR3 is CASSKRSIGTDWNEQFF. CDR3 coding DNA: TGTGCCAGCAGCAAACGATCCATAGGGACTGACTGGAATGAGCAGTTCTTC.

The chain employs TRBV7-3 and TRBJ2-3; D is unresolved. The germline V gene encodes CDR1 SGHTA and CDR2 FQGTGA. This CDR3 is 12 amino acids long. The V end lost 5 bases, the J end lost 8 bases, and 11 bases lay between the germline ends. The CDR3 reads CASSMNRLTQYF. The CDR3 DNA sequence: TGTGCCAGCAGCATGAATAGACTTACGCAGTATTTT.

In its sample, this clonotype was seen a few times. The chain uses TRBV28 and TRBJ1-6; the D is unclear. V shed 3 bases and J shed 6 bases, with 9 bases lying between them. The CDR3 is made up of 14 amino acids. Germline V lookup: CDR1 MDHEN, CDR2 SYDVKM. The CDR3 here is CASSLNTGNSPLHF. In DNA form, the CDR3 reads TGTGCCAGCAGTTTGAACACCGGTAATTCACCCCTCCACTTT. Filled out from reference TRBV28 and TRBJ1-6, the complete variable domain reads DVKVTQSSRYLVKRTGEKVFLECVQDMDHENMFWYRQDPGLGLRLIYFSYDVKMKEKGDIPEGYSVSREKKERFSLILESASTNQTSMYLCASSLNTGNSPLHFGNGTRLTVT.

The table lists this clonotype with a few counts. The J gene is TRBJ1-1, the V gene TRBV12-3 or TRBV12-4, with D perhaps matching TRBD1 (6 bases). The ends were cut back, 5 bases at V and 3 bases at J, with 16 bases in the middle. The CDR3 covers 15 residues. The CDR3 region has the DNA TGTGCCAGCAGTGGGATCGAATCAGGGGACACTGAAGCTTTCTTT. Its protein product is CASSGIESGDTEAFF.

In its sample, this clonotype was seen a few times. V gene TRBV4-3 combines with J gene TRBJ1-4; maybe TRBD1 (5 bases). V lost 3 bases and J lost 2, with 10 bases in between. There are 15 residues in the CDR3. The V gene's germline CDR1 is LGHNA and CDR2 YSLEER. CDR3 loop: CASSQAPGTNEKLFF. The DNA of the CDR3 is TGCGCCAGCAGCCAGGCCCCAGGGACTAATGAAAAACTGTTTTTT.

Many counts were recorded for this clonotype. V and J are TRBV7-2 and TRBJ2-1; 7 bases match TRBD2. The CDR3 extends over 16 amino acids. Per the germline V gene, CDR1 is SGHTA and CDR2 is FQGNSA. The V and J ends lost 4 bases and 5 bases, in that order; junction bases with no gene match: 11. CDR3 region: CASSSSSKGGNNEQFF. The CDR3 DNA reads TGTGCCAGCAGCTCGTCTAGCAAGGGAGGGAACAATGAGCAGTTCTTC.

The chain combines TRBV12-3 or TRBV12-4 with TRBJ1-6; TRBD1 agrees at 8 bases. V trimming: 4 bases; J trimming: 7 bases; junction bases outside the gene matches: 3. This CDR3 contains 14 residues. CDR3: CASSSGQVNSPLHF. Written as DNA, the CDR3 is TGTGCCAGCAGTTCGGGACAGGTGAATTCACCCCTCCACTTT.

The CDR3 is CAIGTDYNSPLHF. Written as DNA, the CDR3 is TGTGCCATCGGGACAGATTATAATTCACCCCTCCACTTT. The chain uses TRBV10-3 and TRBJ1-6; 7 bases match TRBD1. V shed 8 bases and J 4 bases; nucleotides not matched to a gene: 2. Per the germline V gene, CDR1 is ENHRY and CDR2 is SYGVKD. This CDR3 is built from 13 residues.

This clonotype has ten or more counts. The rearrangement uses TRBV4-2 and TRBJ1-1; D is possibly TRBD1 (6 bases). This CDR3 spans 19 amino acids. Germline CDR1 reads LGHNA; CDR2 reads YNFKEQ. The V and J ends lost 0 bases and 3 bases respectively, with 23 bases between them. The CDR3 DNA reads TGTGCCAGCAGCCAAGATGATGGGGGCCAGACCGGGGGGTACACTGAAGCTTTCTTT. Its protein product is CASSQDDGGQTGGYTEAFF.

V gene TRBV29-1 combines with J gene TRBJ2-3, with a possible D match to TRBD1 (6 bases). Trimming removed 7 bases from V and 4 bases from J, with 18 bases in between. Looked up from germline, CDR1 is SQVTM and CDR2 is ANQGSEA. This CDR3 region has 14 residues. The CDR3 DNA reads TGCAGCGGTTGGACCAGGGGTGTGGCAGATACGCAGTATTTT. Protein sequence: CSGWTRGVADTQYF.

This clonotype showed up many times. The chain carries TRBV4-2 and TRBJ2-1; D may be TRBD1 or TRBD2 (5 bases each). The V and J ends lost 4 bases and 2 bases respectively, with 12 bases between them. The germline CDR1 and CDR2 sequences are LGHNA and YNFKEQ. The length of the CDR3 is 15 residues. CDR3 region: CASSPRDVTYNEQFF. The CDR3, as DNA: TGTGCCAGCAGCCCCCGGGACGTCACCTACAATGAGCAGTTCTTC.

V is TRBV6-6 and J is TRBJ1-1; D gene uncertain. Per the germline V gene, CDR1 is MNHNY and CDR2 is SVGAGI (reference sequence). The CDR3 covers 13 residues. Deletions cut 6 bases from V and 5 bases from J, with 13 bases between. Here the CDR3 DNA reads TGTGCCAGCAGATCCGTTTTAGAGACTGAAGCTTTCTTT. It translates to CASRSVLETEAFF.

This clonotype occurred many times. This chain uses TRBV5-4 with TRBJ2-2; 9 bases line up with TRBD2. Germline V gene lookup returns CDR1 SGHNT and CDR2 YYREEE (reference sequence). V shed 2 bases, J shed 2 bases, and the junction held 4 bases outside the gene matches. This CDR3 has 16 residues. The CDR3 DNA reads as TGTGCCAGCAGCTTCCGCGGGGGGGCCAACACCGGGGAGCTGTTTTTT. Its protein product is CASSFRGGANTGELFF.

There are many counts of this clonotype. The chain is built from TRBV7-2 and TRBJ1-1; 7 bases line up with TRBD1. This CDR3 comprises 16 residues. V shed 4 bases, J shed 5 bases, and the junction held 13 bases outside the gene matches. Germline loops: CDR1 SGHTA, CDR2 FQGNSA. This CDR3 reads CASSSKQGKIGTEAFF. The CDR3 DNA reads TGTGCCAGCAGCTCAAAACAGGGGAAGATTGGAACTGAAGCTTTCTTT.

Ten or more counts support this clonotype. The CDR3 DNA is TGTGCCAGCAGTTACATTACAGGGGAAACGAAAAACCCTGAAGCTTTCTTT. Translating it yields CASSYITGETKNPEAFF. The chain links TRBV6-2 or TRBV6-3 to TRBJ1-1; TRBD1 matches 7 bases. This CDR3 has 17 amino acids. The V gene end was trimmed by 2 bases and the J gene end by 6 bases; junction bases not matched to a gene: 15. Germline V gene lookup returns CDR1 MNHEY and CDR2 SVGEGT.

This clonotype was picked up many times. V and J are TRBV7-8 and TRBJ1-5; unclear D gene. The CDR3 length is 15 residues. Trimming took off 1 base at V and 7 bases at J, with 14 bases between the two ends. The germline CDR1 and CDR2 sequences are SGHVS and FQNEAQ. The CDR3 DNA is TGTGCCAGCAGCTTAGGGCCCGGACTGGGGCAGCCCCAGCATTTT. As protein: CASSLGPGLGQPQHF.

The table lists this clonotype with many counts. This sequence joins TRBV27 and TRBJ2-5; maybe TRBD1 (6 bases). V lost 0 bases, J lost 4 bases, and 15 bases lay in between. Germline V gene sequence: CDR1 MNHEY, CDR2 SMNVEV (reference sequence). The CDR3 has 16 residues. CDR3 region: CASSLSLDSPGETQYF. The CDR3 nucleotides are TGTGCCAGCAGTTTATCCCTGGACAGCCCGGGAGAGACCCAGTACTTC.

The chain carries TRBV6-5 and TRBJ1-6; weak D call: TRBD1 (5 bases). The CDR3 consists of 16 residues. CDR1 MNHEY and CDR2 SVGAGI come from the germline V gene. Trimming cost V 4 bases and J 9 bases, with 19 bases left between them. The CDR3 protein is CASSFNRGFPASPLHF. The CDR3 region has the DNA TGTGCCAGCAGTTTTAACCGGGGCTTCCCGGCTTCACCCCTCCACTTT.